Below are 26 T cell receptor beta chains sequenced from a single sample in a study of T cell changes during pregnancy in multiple sclerosis. The assay was immunoSEQ multiplex PCR, and TCRdb's table has in-frame clones only and misses some. The sample has about 110,000 clones; 75% to 95% are singletons. The material was peripheral blood, obtained before pregnancy. These receptors came from a female donor with multiple sclerosis, enrolled in a pregnancy study.

This chain connects TRBV30 to TRBJ2-1; 12 nucleotides agree with TRBD1. The V gene's germline CDR1 is GTSNPN and CDR2 SVGIG (reference sequence). J lost 7 bases, V lost 3 bases, and 7 bases had no gene match. This CDR3 is built from 15 residues. The CDR3 DNA sequence: TGTGCCTGGAGGGTCTGGGACAGGGGGCTTAATGAGCAGTTCTTC. Translation gives CAWRVWDRGLNEQFF. The complete variable domain, with remaining parts taken from reference TRBV30 and TRBJ2-1, reads SQTIHQWPATLVQPVGSPLSLECTVEGTSNPNLYWYRQAAGRGLQLLFYSVGIGQISSEVPQNLSASRPQDRQFILSSKKLLLSDSGFYLCAWRVWDRGLNEQFFGPGTRLTVL.

This clone was found once. The J gene is TRBJ2-1, the V gene TRBV11-3, with D unresolved. Germline assignment: CDR1 SGHNT and CDR2 YENEEA. V lost 1 base and J 7 bases, leaving 17 bases between the germline ends. This CDR3 contains 16 residues. The CDR3 here is CASSLGPGGLYNEQFF. DNA for the CDR3: TGTGCCAGCAGCTTAGGCCCGGGTGGTCTGTATAATGAGCAGTTCTTC.

The chain recombines TRBV18 with TRBJ1-5; 7 bases are a match to TRBD1. This CDR3 region has 18 residues. The ends lost 3 bases at V and 0 bases at J; junction bases unmatched: 11. Per germline, CDR1 KGHSH and CDR2 LQKENI. The CDR3 region is CASSPKGGGWNSNQPQHF. The CDR3 region has the DNA TGTGCCAGCTCACCTAAAGGGGGCGGATGGAATAGCAATCAGCCCCAGCATTTT.

The J gene is TRBJ2-2, the V gene TRBV5-1; a weak D match, TRBD1 (5 bases). The CDR3 has 15 residues. With 1 base removed from V and 7 bases from J, the gap between germline ends came to 14 bases. From germline, CDR1 is SGHRS and CDR2 YFSETQ. CDR3 in DNA: TGCGCCAGCAGCTTGCTCCAGGGTCGCGGCGGGGAGCTGTTTTTT. Translation: CASSLLQGRGGELFF.

The table lists this clone with a count of one. The gene calls are TRBV6-4 and TRBJ2-3; 10 bases line up with TRBD2. Germline V CDR1 and CDR2: MRHNA, SNTAGT. The CDR3 loop spans 16 amino acids. V shed 3 bases, J shed 1 base, and the junction held 4 bases outside the gene matches. CDR3 nucleotides: TGTGCCAGCAGTGAAACCGGGACTAGCGGCACAGATACGCAGTATTTT. This sequence encodes CASSETGTSGTDTQYF.

This chain uses TRBV7-2 with TRBJ2-5; no firm D call. The V gene lost 1 base and the J gene lost 1 base, with 7 bases spanning the gap. The V gene's germline CDR1 is SGHTA and CDR2 FQGNSA. This CDR3 is built from 14 residues. The CDR3 protein is CASSLESVQETQYF. The DNA for the CDR3 is TGTGCCAGCAGCTTAGAATCAGTCCAAGAGACCCAGTACTTC.

The V gene is TRBV6-5, the J gene TRBJ1-6; TRBD1 aligns across 9 bases. Germline CDR1 MNHEY, CDR2 SVGAGI. After removal of 2 bases from V and 9 bases from J, the junction contained 8 bases not matched to a gene. The CDR3 spans 16 residues. The CDR3 sequence: CASSYGGQGIGSPLHF. The CDR3 region has the DNA TGTGCCAGCAGTTACGGCGGACAGGGGATAGGTTCACCCCTCCACTTT.

The table lists this clone with a few counts. This chain links TRBV6-4 with TRBJ2-2, with D perhaps TRBD2 (5 bases). The CDR3 length is 14 residues. V was cut by 0 bases and J by 3 bases, with 5 bases left in between. Germline V CDR1 and CDR2: MRHNA, SNTAGT. CDR3 DNA sequence: TGTGCCAGCAGTGACTCTAGCGACACCGGGGAGCTGTTTTTT. This gives the protein CASSDSSDTGELFF.

The chain joins TRBV2 to TRBJ2-7, with 7 bases that match TRBD2. The CDR3 is 16 amino acids. Losses at the gene ends were 0 bases for V and 1 base for J; bases not matched to a gene: 6. Germline CDR1 is SNHLY and CDR2 is FYNNEI. The CDR3 DNA is TGTGCCAGCAGTGAAGCGTCGGTAGCGGGTTCCTACGAGCAGTACTTC. This sequence encodes CASSEASVAGSYEQYF.

The chain joins TRBV5-1 to TRBJ2-7, with D possibly TRBD2 on 5 matching bases. Germline V CDR1 and CDR2: SGHRS, YFSETQ. Deletions cut 0 bases from V and 2 bases from J, with 12 bases between. This CDR3 has 15 amino acids. DNA of the CDR3: TGCGCCAGCAGCTTGGTCCGGGGAGAGACCTACGAGCAGTACTTC. The encoded protein is CASSLVRGETYEQYF.

The chain uses TRBV9 and TRBJ2-7; D might be TRBD1 (6 bases). The CDR3 spans 14 residues. Germline assignment: CDR1 SGDLS and CDR2 YYNGEE. The V end was cut by 0 bases, the J end by 0 bases, with 7 bases between. Here the CDR3 reads CASSVGQDSYEQYF. The DNA of the CDR3 is TGTGCCAGCAGCGTAGGACAGGACTCCTACGAGCAGTACTTC. The variable domain in full, completed from reference TRBV9 and TRBJ2-7, reads DSGVTQTPKHLITATGQRVTLRCSPRSGDLSVYWYQQSLDQGLQFLIQYYNGEERAKGNILERFSAQQFPDLHSELNLSSLELGDSALYFCASSVGQDSYEQYFGPGTRLTVT.

V is TRBV6-4 and J is TRBJ1-2, with TRBD1 matching 10 bases. Germline V gene sequence: CDR1 MRHNA, CDR2 SNTAGT. The CDR3 runs 14 residues. V shed 2 bases and J 4 bases; nucleotides not matched to a gene: 1. CDR3: CASSDGTGAYGYTF. The CDR3 DNA sequence: TGTGCCAGCAGTGACGGGACAGGGGCCTATGGCTACACCTTC.

The CDR3 loop is CASNPSTGQGAYEQYF. The CDR3 nucleotides are TGTGCCAGCAACCCCTCTACTGGACAGGGGGCCTACGAGCAGTACTTC. The chain combines TRBV7-9 with TRBJ2-7; 10 bases agree with TRBD1. Germline assignment: CDR1 SEHNR and CDR2 FQNEAQ (reference sequence). CDR3 length equals 16 residues. With 7 bases clipped from V and 2 bases from J, the junction kept 11 bases outside the gene matches.

The chain recombines TRBV28 with TRBJ2-7; 10 nucleotides align to TRBD2. Per germline, CDR1 MDHEN and CDR2 SYDVKM. This CDR3 spans 15 amino acids. Trimming at V came to 3 bases and at J to 2 bases, leaving 4 bases not matched to a gene. This CDR3 is CASSLSSGRTYEQYF. CDR3 nucleotides: TGTGCCAGCAGTTTGTCTAGCGGGAGAACCTACGAGCAGTACTTC.

The chain links TRBV30 to TRBJ2-2; D call uncertain. Trimming shortened V by 4 bases and J by 1 base, and 4 bases separated the two germline ends. Germline CDR1 reads GTSNPN; CDR2 reads SVGIG (reference sequence). The CDR3 runs 12 residues. CDR3 nucleotide sequence: TGTGCCTGGAACAGGAACACCGGGGAGCTGTTTTTT. It is translated as CAWNRNTGELFF. The entire variable domain, with the rest obtained from reference TRBV30 and TRBJ2-2, is as follows: SQTIHQWPATLVQPVGSPLSLECTVEGTSNPNLYWYRQAAGRGLQLLFYSVGIGQISSEVPQNLSASRPQDRQFILSSKKLLLSDSGFYLCAWNRNTGELFFGEGSRLTVL.

The chain has TRBV6-6 and TRBJ2-5, with D perhaps TRBD2 (6 bases). The germline gives CDR1 MNHNY, CDR2 SVGAGI (reference sequence). V lost 9 bases, J lost 2 bases, and 10 bases lay in between. The CDR3 extends over 12 amino acids. CDR3 bases: TGTGCCAGTAATAGCGGTCAAGAGACCCAGTACTTC. Translating it yields CASNSGQETQYF.

The chain employs TRBV28 and TRBJ1-5; 8 nucleotides agree with TRBD1. The trim removed 8 bases at V and 3 bases at J, leaving 3 bases unmatched. Germline lookup yields CDR1 MDHEN and CDR2 SYDVKM. The CDR3 runs 13 residues. The CDR3 sequence: CASRQGFNQPQHF. The CDR3 DNA sequence: TGTGCCAGCCGACAGGGGTTCAATCAGCCCCAGCATTTT.

This clone was observed a single time. This chain links TRBV4-1 with TRBJ1-5; D remains ambiguous. The CDR3 totals 15 residues. Per germline, CDR1 MGHRA and CDR2 YSYEKL. V was shortened by 0 bases and J by 7 bases, with 13 bases between the two germline ends. CDR3 loop: CASSQDPSSRQPQHF. The CDR3 bases are TGCGCCAGCAGCCAAGACCCGTCTTCGAGGCAGCCCCAGCATTTT.

This clone was counted many times. The genes are TRBV2 and TRBJ2-3; D unresolved. Germline assignment: CDR1 SNHLY and CDR2 FYNNEI. The CDR3 is 14 amino acids. The V end was cut by 0 bases, the J end by 6 bases, with 10 bases between. DNA for the CDR3: TGTGCCAGCAGTGAAGCGGCGGTGCGCGATACGCAGTATTTT. Encoded protein: CASSEAAVRDTQYF.

V usage is TRBV6-5 and J usage is TRBJ1-5; D ambiguous. CDR3 length: 15 amino acids. Germline V gives CDR1 MNHEY, CDR2 SVGAGI. Trimming stripped 2 bases from V and 1 base from J, with 9 bases between. For the CDR3, the DNA is TGTGCCAGCAGTTACACTGGTAGAAGCAATCAGCCCCAGCATTTT. Its protein product is CASSYTGRSNQPQHF.

The V gene is TRBV28, the J gene TRBJ2-1; 11 nucleotides agree with TRBD2. The CDR3 extends over 15 amino acids. V dropped 5 bases and J dropped 7; count of bases not matched to a gene: 7. Germline V gene data show CDR1 as MDHEN and CDR2 as SYDVKM. The chain's CDR3 is CASSDGRTSGNEQFF. For the CDR3, the DNA is TGTGCCAGCAGTGACGGCCGGACTAGCGGGAATGAGCAGTTCTTC.

The V gene is TRBV5-1, the J gene TRBJ1-1, with D uncertain. Trimming removed 4 bases from V and 1 base from J, with 14 bases in between. Germline-derived CDR1 and CDR2 are SGHRS and YFSETQ. The CDR3 spans 15 residues. The CDR3 sequence is CASSDLASGNTEAFF. The CDR3 DNA sequence: TGCGCCAGCAGCGACCTTGCGTCGGGGAACACTGAAGCTTTCTTT.

The chain couples TRBV9 to TRBJ2-7, with a weak D call TRBD2 (6 bases). Trimming shortened V by 3 bases and J by 6 bases, and 13 bases separated the two germline ends. The germline CDR1 and CDR2 sequences are SGDLS and YYNGEE. The CDR3 is made up of 13 amino acids. The CDR3 DNA is TGTGCCAGCAGCGGGGGCGGGGTAGGCGAGCAGTACTTC. Translated, it gives CASSGGGVGEQYF. The full variable domain, its missing parts supplied by reference TRBV9 and TRBJ2-7, is DSGVTQTPKHLITATGQRVTLRCSPRSGDLSVYWYQQSLDQGLQFLIQYYNGEERAKGNILERFSAQQFPDLHSELNLSSLELGDSALYFCASSGGGVGEQYFGPGTRLTVT.

The V and J genes are TRBV15 and TRBJ2-7; D unresolved. With 0 bases removed from V and 0 bases from J, the gap between germline ends came to 9 bases. There are 15 residues in the CDR3. CDR1 and CDR2 (germline): LNHNV, YYDKDF (reference sequence). CDR3 loop: CATSRDLVSSYEQYF. The CDR3, as DNA: TGTGCCACCAGCAGAGATCTGGTTAGCTCCTACGAGCAGTACTTC.

The chain links TRBV19 to TRBJ2-7; no clear D. CDR1 is LNHDA and CDR2 is SQIVND in the germline V gene (reference sequence). V was clipped by 3 bases and J by 2 bases, with 11 bases between them. The CDR3 is 14 amino acids. CDR3 residues: CASSIPNLPYEQYF. The CDR3 DNA sequence: TGTGCCAGTAGTATCCCGAACCTACCCTACGAGCAGTACTTC.

The chain employs TRBV7-8 and TRBJ1-5, with D unclear. There are 17 residues in the CDR3. V was clipped by 1 base and J by 8 bases, with 21 bases between them. Germline loops: CDR1 SGHVS, CDR2 FQNEAQ. CDR3 coding DNA: TGTGCCAGCAGCTTAGAAGGAGGCACACCGGGTCTCGAGCCCCAGCATTTT. Translation gives CASSLEGGTPGLEPQHF. The full variable domain, rest sourced from reference TRBV7-8 and TRBJ1-5, is GAGVSQSPRYKVAKRGQDVALRCDPISGHVSLFWYQQALGQGPEFLTYFQNEAQLDKSGLPSDRFFAERPEGSVSTLKIQRTQQEDSAVYLCASSLEGGTPGLEPQHFGDGTRLSIL.